This entry lists 3 T cell receptor beta chains sequenced from one sample in a study of blood T cells in healthy people across ages. Primers used in a second PCR of roughly 6 to 12 cycles were a sample-barcoded 5' primer and a J-beta primer mix. TCRdb re-derived calls from the 5' RACE reads in MiXCR, one entry per CDR3 protein. The data contain over a million distinct CDR3 sequences, 42% of them singletons. The sample consisted of blood. The receptors derive from a woman between 18 and 30 years old in good health.

This clonotype came up a few times. The rearrangement uses TRBV3-1 and TRBJ2-4, with unresolved D. Between the trimmed V and J ends, which lost 4 bases and 1 base, there was a span of 8 bases. The CDR3 runs to 14 residues. Germline CDR1 LGHDT, CDR2 YNNKEL (reference sequence). The chain's CDR3 is CASSLRQAKNIQYF. In DNA form, the CDR3 reads TGTGCCAGCAGCCTTCGGCAGGCCAAAAACATTCAGTACTTC.

The chain recombines TRBV20-1 with TRBJ2-3, with 10 positions matching TRBD1. Germline V CDR1 and CDR2: DFQATT, SNEGSKA (reference sequence). The CDR3 spans 17 residues. V dropped 2 bases and J dropped 4; count of bases not matched to a gene: 12. CDR3 sequence reads: CSARMTGTGEGADTQYF. CDR3 sequence (DNA): TGCAGTGCTAGAATGACCGGGACAGGGGAAGGTGCAGATACGCAGTATTTT.

The V gene is TRBV7-9, the J gene TRBJ1-5; D is unresolved. The CDR3 sequence is 15 residues long. Germline V lookup: CDR1 SEHNR, CDR2 FQNEAQ (reference sequence). Trimming left V 1 base short and J 3 bases short, with 10 bases between. The CDR3 nucleotides are TGTGCCAGCAGCTTAGATGGTTACAACAATCAGCCCCAGCATTTT. Encoded protein: CASSLDGYNNQPQHF.